This TCR beta chain appears in the sequencing data of a study of T cells in Graves' hyperthyroidism and ophthalmopathy. On this clonotype: The antigen remains undetermined.

The germline V and J ends were trimmed by 2 bases and 4 bases, with 17 bases remaining between them. The CDR3 is made up of 16 amino acids. Germline CDR1 reads MNHNS; CDR2 reads SASEGT. General observations from the study: From stable hyperthyroidism, ophthalmopathy was separated by a 13 V-J model. Most thyroid clonotypes that were expanded above 0.001 also turned up in blood.

Uncontrolled infection, other autoimmune disease, pregnancy or lactation excluded patients. Clinical symptoms, serum thyroxine, TRAb, thyroid ultrasound and orbital computed tomography informed diagnoses. TCR beta CDR3 regions were amplified from RNA. When the TCR CDR3 underwent first-round RT-PCR, the HTBI primer set was used. TCRdb ran MiXCR on the multiplex PCR reads and lists one entry per CDR3 protein. The sample records about 500,000 distinct CDR3 sequences, 40% to 50% being singletons. Sequenced sample: peripheral blood or thyroid tissue (not recorded which). The genes are TRBV6-1 and TRBJ1-1, with a tentative D call TRBD1 (6 bases). The TCR comes from an adult woman with Graves' disease, either hyperthyroidism or ophthalmopathy (not recorded which). The CDR3 reads CASSEINPSRGTEAFF. The CDR3 DNA sequence: TGTGCCAGCAGTGAAATCAACCCCAGCAGGGGCACTGAAGCTTTCTTT.